Listed below are T cell receptor beta chains from one sample, sequenced in a study of T cell responses to AZD1222 COVID-19 vaccine. Assay used: immunoSEQ multiplex PCR; TCRdb lists only in-frame clones, some missing. The sample holds around 140,000 clones, almost 85% seen once. This sample comprised peripheral blood, obtained 28 days after the second dose of the MenACWY control vaccine. All receptors come from an adult who received the MenACWY meningococcal vaccine as a control. Each CDR3 is given with its conserved first and last residue. Each record gives: D gene, clone size, J gene, V gene, CDR3 DNA, CDR3 protein. A D gene is named only where the DNA matches it firmly. Size values are once, few and many counts, or a class for expanded clones, and some rows have none.

- - TRBJ2-7 TRBV7-9 TGTGCCAGCAGCTTAGGCGGATCAATCTACGAGCAGTACTTC CASSLGGSIYEQYF
- - TRBJ2-5 TRBV6-5 TGTGCCAGCAGTTACTCGAAAGAGACCCAGTACTTC CASSYSKETQYF
TRBD1 - TRBJ1-6 TRBV19 TGTGCCAGTAGATCAGTCGGATCGACAGGGCGGTCACCCCTCCACTTT CASRSVGSTGRSPLHF
TRBD2 - TRBJ2-1 TRBV5-1 TGCGCCAGCACTCTGGGTACTAGCGGGATCAATGAGCAGTTCTTC CASTLGTSGINEQFF
- - TRBJ1-2 TRBV12-3/TRBV12-4 TGTGCCAGCAGTTTAGGATCTGGTGGCTACACCTTC CASSLGSGGYTF
- - TRBJ1-2 TRBV12-2 TGTGCAAGTCGCTTAGTACGAAACTATGGCTACACCTTC CASRLVRNYGYTF
TRBD1 - TRBJ1-6 TRBV30 TGTGCCTGGAGTGTTTCAGGGGGGAATTCACCCCTCCACTTT CAWSVSGGNSPLHF
TRBD1 - TRBJ1-3 TRBV5-1 TGCGCCAGCAGCTTTGACAGGGGCTCTGGAAACACCATATATTTT CASSFDRGSGNTIYF
TRBD1 once TRBJ1-1 TRBV7-9 TGTGCCAGCAGCTGGGGGACAGGGTGGGAAACTGAAGCTTTCTTT CASSWGTGWETEAFF
- - TRBJ2-1 TRBV5-5 TGTGCCAGCAAGGGGGAGGAAGGATACAATGAGCAGTTCTTC CASKGEEGYNEQFF
TRBD1 few TRBJ2-3 TRBV5-1 TGCGCCAGCAGCTTGCACCAGGGGGCTCAAAATACGCAGTATTTT CASSLHQGAQNTQYF
- - TRBJ1-6 TRBV4-3 TGCGCCAGCAGCCAAGCAGGGGAAAATTCACCCCTCCACTTT CASSQAGENSPLHF
- - TRBJ1-3 TRBV3-1/TRBV3-2 TGTGCCAGCAGCCAACAGGGCTCTGGAAACACCATATATTTT CASSQQGSGNTIYF
- - TRBJ2-1 TRBV6-5 TGTGCCAGCTCTAGCGCATCCTACAATGAGCAGTTCTTC CASSSASYNEQFF
- - TRBJ1-6 TRBV6-5 TGTGCCAGCAGTTACTCCTTAGGATCACCCCTCCACTTT CASSYSLGSPLHF
- - TRBJ2-7 TRBV12-3/TRBV12-4 TGTGCCAGCACCTTCCGGGACAAGTACGAGCAGTACTTC CASTFRDKYEQYF
- - TRBJ1-1 TRBV4-1 TGCGCCAGCAAGGGTTTTTCGAGGAACACTGAAGCTTTCTTT CASKGFSRNTEAFF
- - TRBJ2-3 TRBV9 TGTGCCAGCAGCGAGATAACGGTGAATACGCAGTATTTT CASSEITVNTQYF
- - TRBJ2-1 TRBV3-1/TRBV3-2 TGTGCCAGCAGCCGCAGCGGACTACCGTTCTTC CASSRSGLPFF
- - TRBJ1-1 TRBV7-9 TGTGCCAGCAGCCCGACCGGCGGGATGGACACTGAAGCTTTCTTT CASSPTGGMDTEAFF
- - TRBJ1-1 TRBV28 TGTGCCAGCAGCCGTGCCTCGGGAAAGAACACTGAAGCTTTCTTT CASSRASGKNTEAFF
- - TRBJ1-1 TRBV19 TGTGCCAGTAGTATAGGAGCCTCGAGGACTGAAGCTTTCTTT CASSIGASRTEAFF
- - TRBJ1-1 TRBV10-3 TGTGCAGTGAGGGGGAACACTGAAGCTTTCTTT CAVRGNTEAFF
- - TRBJ2-1 TRBV6-2/TRBV6-3 TGTGCCAGCAGTTGGAGCCTAAATGAGCAGTTCTTC CASSWSLNEQFF
TRBD2 - TRBJ2-6 TRBV9 TGTGCCAGCACCAGCGGGAGTCTCGGGGCCAACGTCCTGACTTTC CASTSGSLGANVLTF
- - TRBJ2-1 TRBV14 TGTGCCAGCAGCTATAAGAGTTCGTACAATGAGCAGTTCTTC CASSYKSSYNEQFF
- - TRBJ1-1 TRBV24-1 TGTGCCACCAGTGAGGGGAATACTGAAGCTTTCTTT CATSEGNTEAFF
- - TRBJ1-1 TRBV19 TGTGCCAGTAGCCCCAGGCAGAACACTGAAGCTTTCTTT CASSPRQNTEAFF
- - TRBJ1-5 TRBV6-6 TGTGCCAGCAGTCCCCAGGGAGGGGGGAGTAGCAATCAGCCCCAGCATTTT CASSPQGGGSSNQPQHF
TRBD1 - TRBJ2-5 TRBV6-5 TGTGCCAGCCATGGCCGGCAGGGGGCAAAAGAGACCCAGTACTTC CASHGRQGAKETQYF